This note documents a single TCR beta chain sequence. Its matching antigen is unknown. TCRdb keeps only in-frame clones here, not all; method: immunoSEQ multiplex PCR. The sample has fewer than 200,000 clones, approximately 92% seen once; the top ten hold roughly 2.5%. The sample comes from a study of T cell responses to AZD1222 COVID-19 vaccine. Germline-derived CDR1 and CDR2 are SNHLY and FYNNEI. This CDR3 has 17 amino acids. Between the trimmed V and J ends, which lost 7 bases and 2 bases, there was a span of 23 bases. Study-wide findings and caveats: Donors skewed white British and female; clonal diversity was possibly underestimated. Only five or six AZD1222 recipients tested seropositive at baseline.

The specimen was peripheral blood, collected on day 0 of AZD1222 vaccination. This chain links TRBV2 with TRBJ2-5; D perhaps matches TRBD2 (6 bases). This sequence originates from an adult in good health. The CDR3 coding sequence is TGTGCCAGCACCCTACAGGATGGTCGGGAGATTCAAGAGACCCAGTACTTC. Translation gives CASTLQDGREIQETQYF.